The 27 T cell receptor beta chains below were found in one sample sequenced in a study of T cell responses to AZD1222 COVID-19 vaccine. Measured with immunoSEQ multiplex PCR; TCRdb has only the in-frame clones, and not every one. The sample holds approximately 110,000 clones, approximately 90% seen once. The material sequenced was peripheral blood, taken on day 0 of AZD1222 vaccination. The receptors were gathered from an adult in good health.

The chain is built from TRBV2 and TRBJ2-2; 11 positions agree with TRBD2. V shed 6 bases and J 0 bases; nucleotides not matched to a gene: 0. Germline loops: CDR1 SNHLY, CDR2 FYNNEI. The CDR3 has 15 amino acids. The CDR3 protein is CASRGLAANTGELFF. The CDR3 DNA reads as TGTGCCAGCAGGGGACTAGCGGCGAACACCGGGGAGCTGTTTTTT. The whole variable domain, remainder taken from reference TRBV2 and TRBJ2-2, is EPEVTQTPSHQVTQMGQEVILRCVPISNHLYFYWYRQILGQKVEFLVSFYNNEISEKSEIFDDQFSVERPDGSNFTLKIRSTKLEDSAMYFCASRGLAANTGELFFGEGSRLTVL.

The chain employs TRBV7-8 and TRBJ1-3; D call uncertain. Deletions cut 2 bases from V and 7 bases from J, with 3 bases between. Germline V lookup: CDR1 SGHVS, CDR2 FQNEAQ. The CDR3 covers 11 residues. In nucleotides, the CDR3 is TGTGCCAGCAGCTTAATTAACACCATATATTTT. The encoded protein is CASSLINTIYF. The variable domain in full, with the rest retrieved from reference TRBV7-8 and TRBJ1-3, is GAGVSQSPRYKVAKRGQDVALRCDPISGHVSLFWYQQALGQGPEFLTYFQNEAQLDKSGLPSDRFFAERPEGSVSTLKIQRTQQEDSAVYLCASSLINTIYFGEGSWLTVV.

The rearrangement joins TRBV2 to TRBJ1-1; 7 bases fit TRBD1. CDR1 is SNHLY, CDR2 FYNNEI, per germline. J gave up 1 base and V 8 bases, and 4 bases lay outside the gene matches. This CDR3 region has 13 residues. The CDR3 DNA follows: TGTGCCAGCCGGGGACAGAGGAACACTGAAGCTTTCTTT. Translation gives CASRGQRNTEAFF.

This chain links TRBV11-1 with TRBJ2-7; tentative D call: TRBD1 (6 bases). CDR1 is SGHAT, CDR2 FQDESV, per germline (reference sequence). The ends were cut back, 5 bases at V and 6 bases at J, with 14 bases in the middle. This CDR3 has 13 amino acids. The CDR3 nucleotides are TGTGCCAGCAGCCATACAGGGTCCCCCGAGCAGTACTTC. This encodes CASSHTGSPEQYF.

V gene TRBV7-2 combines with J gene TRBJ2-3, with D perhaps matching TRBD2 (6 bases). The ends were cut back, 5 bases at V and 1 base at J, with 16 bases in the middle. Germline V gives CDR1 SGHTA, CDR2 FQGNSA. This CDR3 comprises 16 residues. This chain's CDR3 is CASSHRAGWGTDTQYF. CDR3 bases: TGTGCCAGCAGCCATCGTGCGGGATGGGGCACAGATACGCAGTATTTT.

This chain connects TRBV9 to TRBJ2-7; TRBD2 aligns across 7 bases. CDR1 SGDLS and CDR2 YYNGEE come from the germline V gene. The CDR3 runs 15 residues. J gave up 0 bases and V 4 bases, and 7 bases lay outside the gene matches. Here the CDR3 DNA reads TGTGCCAGCAGCCCTACTAGCGCGAGCTCCTACGAGCAGTACTTC. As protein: CASSPTSASSYEQYF.

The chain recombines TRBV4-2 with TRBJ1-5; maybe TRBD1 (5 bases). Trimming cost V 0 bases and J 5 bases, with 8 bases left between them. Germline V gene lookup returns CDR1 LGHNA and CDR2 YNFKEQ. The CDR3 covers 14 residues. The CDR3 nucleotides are TGTGCCAGCAGCCAAGATGGGGGATATCAGCCCCAGCATTTT. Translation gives CASSQDGGYQPQHF.

The CDR3 DNA reads as TGTGCCCAGGGACCCACCGCGGGGCAGGGATGGACTGAAGCTTTCTTT. Translated, it gives CAQGPTAGQGWTEAFF. This rearrangement joins TRBV21-1 to TRBJ1-1. TRBV21-1 is a recognized pseudogene. This CDR3 contains 16 residues.

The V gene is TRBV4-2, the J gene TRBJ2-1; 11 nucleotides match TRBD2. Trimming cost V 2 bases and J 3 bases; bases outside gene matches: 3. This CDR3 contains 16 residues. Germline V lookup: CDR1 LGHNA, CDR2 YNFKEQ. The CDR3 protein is CASSQKGLADYNEQFF. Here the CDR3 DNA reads TGTGCCAGCAGCCAAAAGGGACTAGCGGACTACAATGAGCAGTTCTTC.

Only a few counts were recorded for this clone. The CDR3 loop reads CASTLSGGPSNSPLHF. The DNA for the CDR3 is TGTGCCAGCACCCTCAGTGGGGGTCCGTCCAATTCACCCCTCCACTTT. The genes are TRBV7-8 and TRBJ1-6, with a tentative D call TRBD1 (5 bases). The CDR3 is 16 residues long. CDR1 SGHVS and CDR2 FQNEAQ come from the germline V gene. V was clipped by 7 bases and J by 7 bases, with 20 bases between them.

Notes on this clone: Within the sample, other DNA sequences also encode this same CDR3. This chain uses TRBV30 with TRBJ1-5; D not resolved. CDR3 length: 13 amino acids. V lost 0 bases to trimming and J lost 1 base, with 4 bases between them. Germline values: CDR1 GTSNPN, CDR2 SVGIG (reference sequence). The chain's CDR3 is CAWSVDSNQPQHF. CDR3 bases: TGTGCCTGGAGTGTTGACAGCAATCAGCCCCAGCATTTT.

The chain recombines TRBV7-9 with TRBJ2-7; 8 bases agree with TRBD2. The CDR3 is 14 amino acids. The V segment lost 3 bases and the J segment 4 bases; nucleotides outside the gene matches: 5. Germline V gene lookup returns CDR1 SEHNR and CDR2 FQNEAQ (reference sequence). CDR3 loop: CASSFSGELYEQYF. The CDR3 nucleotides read TGTGCCAGCAGCTTTAGCGGGGAGCTTTACGAGCAGTACTTC.

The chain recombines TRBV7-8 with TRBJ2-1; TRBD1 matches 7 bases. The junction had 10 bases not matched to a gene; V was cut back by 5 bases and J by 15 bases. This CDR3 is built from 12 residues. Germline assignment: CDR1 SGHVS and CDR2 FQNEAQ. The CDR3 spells CASSRDRVPPFF. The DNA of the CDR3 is TGTGCCAGCAGCCGTGACAGGGTACCTCCGTTCTTC. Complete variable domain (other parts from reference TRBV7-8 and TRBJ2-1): GAGVSQSPRYKVAKRGQDVALRCDPISGHVSLFWYQQALGQGPEFLTYFQNEAQLDKSGLPSDRFFAERPEGSVSTLKIQRTQQEDSAVYLCASSRDRVPPFFGPGTRLTVL.

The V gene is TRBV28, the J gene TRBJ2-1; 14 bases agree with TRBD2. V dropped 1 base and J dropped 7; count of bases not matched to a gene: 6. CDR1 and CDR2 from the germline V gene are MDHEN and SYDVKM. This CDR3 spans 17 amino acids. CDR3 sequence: CASSLLLGLAGGNEQFF. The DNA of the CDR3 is TGTGCCAGCAGTTTATTGTTAGGACTAGCGGGAGGAAATGAGCAGTTCTTC.

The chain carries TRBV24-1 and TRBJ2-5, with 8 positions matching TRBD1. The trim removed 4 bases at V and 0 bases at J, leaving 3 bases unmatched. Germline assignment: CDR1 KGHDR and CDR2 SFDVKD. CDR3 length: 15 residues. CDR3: CATSDWGQDQETQYF. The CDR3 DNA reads TGTGCCACCAGTGACTGGGGACAGGACCAAGAGACCCAGTACTTC.

CDR3 sequence: CATSEEGAGMETQYF. The CDR3 coding sequence is TGTGCCACCAGTGAAGAGGGGGCGGGCATGGAGACCCAGTACTTC. The rearrangement joins TRBV24-1 to TRBJ2-5; TRBD1 agrees at 7 bases. The junction had 9 bases not matched to a gene; V was cut back by 4 bases and J by 5 bases. CDR1 KGHDR and CDR2 SFDVKD come from the germline V gene. CDR3 length: 15 amino acids.

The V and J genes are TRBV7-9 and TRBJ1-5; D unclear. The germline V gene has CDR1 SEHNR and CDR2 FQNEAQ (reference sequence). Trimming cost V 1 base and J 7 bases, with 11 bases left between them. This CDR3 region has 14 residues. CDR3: CASSLEGPRQPQHF. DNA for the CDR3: TGTGCCAGCAGCTTAGAAGGGCCTCGGCAGCCCCAGCATTTT.

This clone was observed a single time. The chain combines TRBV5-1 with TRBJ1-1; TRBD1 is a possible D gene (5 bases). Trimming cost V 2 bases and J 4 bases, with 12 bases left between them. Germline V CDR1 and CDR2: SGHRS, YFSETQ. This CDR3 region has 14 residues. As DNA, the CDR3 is TGCGCCAGCAGCTTAGGGCAGGGTGGCACTGAAGCTTTCTTT. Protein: CASSLGQGGTEAFF.

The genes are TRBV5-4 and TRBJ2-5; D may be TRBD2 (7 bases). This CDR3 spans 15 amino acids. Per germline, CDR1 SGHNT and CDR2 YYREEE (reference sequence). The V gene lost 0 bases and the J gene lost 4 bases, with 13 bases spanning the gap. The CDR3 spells CASSLVGGATETQYF. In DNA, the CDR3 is TGTGCCAGCAGCTTGGTTGGGGGGGCTACAGAGACCCAGTACTTC. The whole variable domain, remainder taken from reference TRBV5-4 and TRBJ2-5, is ETGVTQSPTHLIKTRGQQVTLRCSSQSGHNTVSWYQQALGQGPQFIFQYYREEENGRGNFPPRFSGLQFPNYSSELNVNALELDDSALYLCASSLVGGATETQYFGPGTRLLVL.

The CDR3 sequence: CASSSFGSGTTDTQYF. The CDR3 nucleotides are TGTGCCAGCAGCTCCTTTGGTAGCGGAACCACAGATACGCAGTATTTT. The chain links TRBV7-3 to TRBJ2-3; weak D call: TRBD2 (6 bases). CDR3 length: 16 amino acids. The germline CDR1 and CDR2 sequences are SGHTA and FQGTGA. V was trimmed by 4 bases and J by 2 bases, leaving 16 bases between them.

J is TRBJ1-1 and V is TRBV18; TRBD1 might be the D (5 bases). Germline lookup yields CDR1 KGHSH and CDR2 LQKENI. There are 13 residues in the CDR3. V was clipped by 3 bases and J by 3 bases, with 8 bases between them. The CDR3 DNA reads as TGTGCCAGCTCACCTCGGGACGACACTGAAGCTTTCTTT. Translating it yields CASSPRDDTEAFF.

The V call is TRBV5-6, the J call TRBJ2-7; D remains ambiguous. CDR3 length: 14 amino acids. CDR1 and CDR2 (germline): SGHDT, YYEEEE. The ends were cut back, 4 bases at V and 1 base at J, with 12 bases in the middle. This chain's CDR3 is CASSAITVSYEQYF. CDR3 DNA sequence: TGTGCCAGCAGCGCTATTACAGTTTCCTACGAGCAGTACTTC.

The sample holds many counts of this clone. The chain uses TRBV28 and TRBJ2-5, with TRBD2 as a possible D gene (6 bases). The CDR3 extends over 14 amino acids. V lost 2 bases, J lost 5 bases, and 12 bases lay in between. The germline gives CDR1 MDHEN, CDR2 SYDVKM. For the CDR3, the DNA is TGTGCCAGCAGTTTAACGGGGGAGACGGAGACCCAGTACTTC. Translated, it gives CASSLTGETETQYF. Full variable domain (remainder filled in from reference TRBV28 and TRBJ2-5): DVKVTQSSRYLVKRTGEKVFLECVQDMDHENMFWYRQDPGLGLRLIYFSYDVKMKEKGDIPEGYSVSREKKERFSLILESASTNQTSMYLCASSLTGETETQYFGPGTRLLVL.

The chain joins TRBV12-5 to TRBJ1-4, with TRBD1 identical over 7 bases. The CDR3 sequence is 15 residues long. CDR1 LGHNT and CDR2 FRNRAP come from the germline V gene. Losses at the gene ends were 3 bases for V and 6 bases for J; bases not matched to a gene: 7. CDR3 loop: CASGLNRGGDEKLFF. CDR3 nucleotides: TGTGCTAGTGGTTTAAACAGGGGAGGTGATGAAAAACTGTTTTTT.

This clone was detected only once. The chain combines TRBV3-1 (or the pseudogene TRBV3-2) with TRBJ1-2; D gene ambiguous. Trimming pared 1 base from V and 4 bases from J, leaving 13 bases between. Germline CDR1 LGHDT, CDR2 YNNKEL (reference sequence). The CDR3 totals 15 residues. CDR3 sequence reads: CASSQVHPPGYGYTF. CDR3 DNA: TGTGCCAGCAGCCAAGTACACCCTCCAGGCTATGGCTACACCTTC.

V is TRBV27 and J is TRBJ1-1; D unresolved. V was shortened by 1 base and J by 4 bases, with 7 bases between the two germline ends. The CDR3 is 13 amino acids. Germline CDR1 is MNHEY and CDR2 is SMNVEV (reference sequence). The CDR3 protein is CASSLWGATEAFF. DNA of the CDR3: TGTGCCAGCAGTTTATGGGGTGCCACTGAAGCTTTCTTT.

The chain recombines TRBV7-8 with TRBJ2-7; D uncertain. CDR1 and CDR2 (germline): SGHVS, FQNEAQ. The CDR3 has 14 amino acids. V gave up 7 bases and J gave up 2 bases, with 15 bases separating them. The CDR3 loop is CASTPRSRAYEQYF. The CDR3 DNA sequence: TGTGCCAGCACTCCCCGTAGCAGAGCCTACGAGCAGTACTTC.